The rows below give T cell receptor beta chains drawn from one sample of a study of cytomegalovirus exposure and HLA in healthy donors. This table comes from immunoSEQ multiplex PCR, and its TCRdb copy is limited to in-frame clones, with some not included. The profile shows under 300,000 clones, about nine tenths of them singletons. Specimen: PBMCs. Receptors were obtained from a man between 40 and 49 years old in good health and CMV-seropositive. The CDR3 runs from the conserved cysteine through the conserved F or W. D genes are given only for firm matches. For some rows the clone size is stated as once, few or many, or as a class when expanded; others skip it.

NA | NA | TRBJ1-3 | TRBV5-6 | TGTGCCAGCAGCCCCGACATGGGTCTGGGAAACACCATATATTTT | CASSPDMGLGNTIYF
NA | TRBD2 | TRBJ2-7 | TRBV7-9 | TGTGCCAGCAGCCCCCGGGGGGGGTCCTACGAGCAGTACTTC | CASSPRGGSYEQYF
NA | TRBD2 | TRBJ2-3 | TRBV2 | TGTGCCAGCAGACTAGCGTTGGCGGATACGCAGTATTTT | CASRLALADTQYF
NA | TRBD1 | TRBJ2-3 | TRBV7-2 | TGTGCCAGCAGCTTCGACAGGGGGACAGATACGCAGTATTTT | CASSFDRGTDTQYF
NA | TRBD1 | TRBJ1-4 | TRBV5-4 | TGTGCCAGCAGCCAGGGACAGGGCGGTGAAAAACTGTTTTTT | CASSQGQGGEKLFF
NA | NA | TRBJ1-1 | TRBV5-8 | TGTGCCGACGGGGTGCTGAACACTGAAGCTTTCTTT | CADGVLNTEAFF
NA | TRBD2 | TRBJ2-5 | TRBV7-2 | TGTGCCAGCAGCTTGGGACTAGCGGGGTCCCAAGAGACCCAGTACTTC | CASSLGLAGSQETQYF
NA | TRBD1 | TRBJ2-2 | TRBV13 | TGTGCCAGCAGCTTAGGCGCCCCACCCCGACAGGGGGGAAACACCGGGGAGCTGTTTTTT | CASSLGAPPRQGGNTGELFF
NA | NA | TRBJ2-1 | TRBV9 | TGTGCCAGCAGCGTAGATAGCGGAAGGGCCTACAATGAGCAGTTCTTC | CASSVDSGRAYNEQFF
once | TRBD2 | TRBJ2-1 | TRBV4-3 | TGCGCCAGCAGCCAAGATCCCGCGCTAGCGGGGGCGGGCTCCTACAATGAGCAGTTCTTC | CASSQDPALAGAGSYNEQFF
once | TRBD2 | TRBJ2-3 | TRBV7-9 | TGTGCCAGTCGCCAGCCCCCCGGACTAGCGGGGGCAGATACGCAGTATTTT | CASRQPPGLAGADTQYF
NA | NA | TRBJ2-7 | TRBV29-1 | TGCAGCGTTGTGGGACTTTCCTACGAGCAGTACTTC | CSVVGLSYEQYF
NA | TRBD2 | TRBJ2-7 | TRBV14 | TGTGCCAGCAGCCGACTTGAACTAGCGGGGTTCGACTACGAGCAGTACTTC | CASSRLELAGFDYEQYF